This TCR beta chain was retrieved from a study of T cells in Graves' hyperthyroidism and ophthalmopathy. The source material, RNA transcripts, was used to amplify TCR beta CDR3 regions. The HTBI set primed first-round TCR CDR3 RT-PCR. TCRdb re-called the multiplex PCR reads with MiXCR, one entry per CDR3 protein. Of 300,000 to 400,000 distinct CDR3 sequences in the sample, around 20% are singletons; the top ten hold 50%. Germline values: CDR1 MDHEN, CDR2 SYDVKM. The CDR3 spans 15 residues. Trimming removed 3 bases at V and 2 bases at J, with 13 bases between. The chain carries TRBV28 and TRBJ2-5; D unclear. This receptor was identified in a woman aged 50 to 60 with Graves' hyperthyroidism. The sample consisted of blood. The CDR3 region has the DNA TGTGCCAGCAGTTTCCGGCAGAGCCATCAAGAGACCCAGTACTTC. Amino acid sequence: CASSFRQSHQETQYF.